These 24 T cell receptor beta chains originate from one sample sequenced in a study of CD8+ T cells in alopecia areata. Treatment defined: oral pan-JAK inhibitor, 5-10 mg twice daily. RNA extraction and reverse transcription yielded cDNA as sequencing template. Generated by immunoSEQ multiplex PCR, the TCRdb table keeps only in-frame clones and is missing some. The repertoire includes 170,000 or so clones, about 60% of them detected once, and roughly 13% sits in the top ten. This specimen consisted of CD8+ T cells sorted from blood, obtained at week 24, from a patient treated with tofacitinib. These receptors were collected from a human donor with alopecia areata.

This rearrangement joins TRBV27 to TRBJ1-6; no definite D call. V was pared by 7 bases and J by 0 bases, with 13 bases between. Germline V gene sequence: CDR1 MNHEY, CDR2 SMNVEV (reference sequence). The CDR3 covers 16 residues. As DNA, the CDR3 is TGTGCCAGCAAGATACAAAGTAGCTCCTATAATTCACCCCTCCACTTT. Protein sequence: CASKIQSSSYNSPLHF.

The J gene is TRBJ2-1, the V gene TRBV6-5; D gene ambiguous. The CDR3 covers 13 residues. Trimming took 1 base from V and 10 from J, leaving 11 bases between them. Germline values: CDR1 MNHEY, CDR2 SVGAGI. The CDR3 loop reads CASSYLKASEQFF. The CDR3 bases are TGTGCCAGCAGTTACTTAAAGGCCTCCGAGCAGTTCTTC.

The chain couples TRBV10-2 to TRBJ2-3; D not certain. The V end lost 1 base, the J end lost 5 bases, and 4 bases lay between the germline ends. Germline V gene data show CDR1 as WSHSY and CDR2 as SAAADI. CDR3 length: 12 amino acids. CDR3 loop: CASSEYGDTQYF. The CDR3 coding sequence is TGCGCCAGCAGTGAGTATGGAGATACGCAGTATTTT.

The chain recombines TRBV4-1 with TRBJ1-5; weak D call: TRBD1 (5 bases). The germline V gene has CDR1 MGHRA and CDR2 YSYEKL. The CDR3 is made up of 13 amino acids. V lost 4 bases and J 6 bases, leaving 10 bases between the germline ends. Here the CDR3 reads CASSLIGVQPQHF. DNA of the CDR3: TGCGCCAGCAGCCTCATAGGGGTTCAGCCCCAGCATTTT.

The chain uses TRBV7-8 and TRBJ2-2; D is uncertain. V lost 2 bases and J 7 bases, leaving 5 bases between the germline ends. This CDR3 has 12 amino acids. Looked up from germline, CDR1 is SGHVS and CDR2 is FQNEAQ. This CDR3 reads CASSLKIGELFF. CDR3 DNA: TGTGCCAGCAGCTTAAAGATCGGGGAGCTGTTTTTT.

This sequence joins TRBV7-9 and TRBJ2-1, with a possible D match to TRBD1 (5 bases). Germline CDR1 reads SEHNR; CDR2 reads FQNEAQ (reference sequence). The V end lost 0 bases, the J end lost 0 bases, and 9 bases lay between the germline ends. CDR3 length: 16 residues. CDR3 protein: CASSLAAGSSYNEQFF. In DNA form, the CDR3 reads TGTGCCAGCAGCTTAGCGGCAGGGTCCTCCTACAATGAGCAGTTCTTC. Looking up the rest from reference TRBV7-9 and TRBJ2-1 gives the full variable domain: DTGVSQNPRHKITKRGQNVTFRCDPISEHNRLYWYRQTLGQGPEFLTYFQNEAQLEKSRLLSDRFSAERPKGSFSTLEIQRTEQGDSAMYLCASSLAAGSSYNEQFFGPGTRLTVL.

This clone has a single count. This chain links TRBV11-3 with TRBJ2-5; the D gene is possibly TRBD2 (5 bases). The CDR3 runs 15 residues. CDR1 SGHNT and CDR2 YENEEA come from the germline V gene. The V end lost 1 base, the J end lost 0 bases, and 9 bases lay between the germline ends. The CDR3 region has the DNA TGTGCCAGCAGCTTAGGTCCCGGGAACCAAGAGACCCAGTACTTC. Its protein product is CASSLGPGNQETQYF.

This clone was seen once. In the same sample, other DNA sequences code for this CDR3. The chain employs TRBV13 and TRBJ2-5, with D possibly being TRBD2 (5 bases). V was trimmed by 0 bases and J by 7 bases, leaving 6 bases between them. The germline CDR1 and CDR2 sequences are PRHDT and FYEKMQ (reference sequence). This CDR3 region has 12 residues. The DNA of the CDR3 is TGTGCCAGCAGCTTAGGCCGGGGGACCCAGTACTTC. Protein: CASSLGRGTQYF.

J is TRBJ1-1 and V is TRBV13; 8 bases align to TRBD1. The length of the CDR3 is 14 residues. Germline V CDR1 and CDR2: PRHDT, FYEKMQ (reference sequence). The V gene end was trimmed by 6 bases and the J gene end by 4 bases; junction bases not matched to a gene: 7. The CDR3 spells CASSGADRGTEAFF. The DNA for the CDR3 is TGTGCCAGCAGTGGTGCCGACAGGGGCACTGAAGCTTTCTTT.

The chain has TRBV30 and TRBJ2-7; 7 bases agree with TRBD2. From germline, CDR1 is GTSNPN and CDR2 SVGIG (reference sequence). The CDR3 is 13 amino acids. With 5 bases clipped from V and 2 bases from J, the junction kept 6 bases outside the gene matches. CDR3 residues: CAWDGGKTYEQYF. DNA of the CDR3: TGTGCCTGGGACGGGGGGAAAACCTACGAGCAGTACTTC.

In this sample, this clone turned up once. This chain connects TRBV7-9 to TRBJ2-7; D is uncertain. V was pared by 1 base and J by 5 bases, with 15 bases between. The germline V gene has CDR1 SEHNR and CDR2 FQNEAQ (reference sequence). The CDR3 extends over 15 amino acids. The CDR3 sequence: CASSLGAGPRDEQYF. The CDR3 nucleotides are TGTGCCAGCAGCTTAGGGGCAGGCCCTAGAGACGAGCAGTACTTC.

The V gene is TRBV29-1, the J gene TRBJ2-1; D uncertain. The germline gives CDR1 SQVTM, CDR2 ANQGSEA. With 1 base removed from V and 5 bases from J, the gap between germline ends came to 3 bases. CDR3 length: 11 residues. CDR3 in amino acids: CSVEANNEQFF. The CDR3 DNA is TGCAGCGTTGAAGCAAACAATGAGCAGTTCTTC.

The CDR3 DNA is TGTGCCAGCAGCTTCCGGGGTCGAAGCACAGATACGCAGTATTTT. This codes for CASSFRGRSTDTQYF. The chain recombines TRBV7-9 with TRBJ2-3; a possible D gene is TRBD2 (5 bases). V lost 3 bases and J 0 bases, leaving 10 bases between the germline ends. The length of the CDR3 is 15 residues. Per the germline V gene, CDR1 is SEHNR and CDR2 is FQNEAQ (reference sequence).

The V gene is TRBV13, the J gene TRBJ2-7; D possibly uses TRBD1 or TRBD2 (5 bases each). Germline CDR1 PRHDT, CDR2 FYEKMQ (reference sequence). The V end lost 4 bases, the J end lost 2 bases, and 12 bases lay between the germline ends. This CDR3 contains 14 residues. The CDR3 loop reads CASSSGRKTYEQYF. The CDR3 DNA follows: TGTGCCAGCAGCTCGGGACGCAAAACCTACGAGCAGTACTTC.

J is TRBJ2-7 and V is TRBV27, with D perhaps TRBD2 (6 bases). Trimming pared 6 bases from V and 5 bases from J, leaving 17 bases between. Germline lookup yields CDR1 MNHEY and CDR2 SMNVEV (reference sequence). This CDR3 is 14 amino acids long. CDR3 residues: CASRLRRAENEQYF. The CDR3 DNA follows: TGTGCCAGCAGGCTACGGAGGGCGGAGAACGAGCAGTACTTC.

The chain recombines TRBV20-1 with TRBJ2-7; either TRBD1 or TRBD2 may supply D (5 bases each). The CDR3 covers 11 residues. Trimming removed 3 bases at V and 6 bases at J, with 9 bases between. Germline CDR1 reads DFQATT; CDR2 reads SNEGSKA (reference sequence). The CDR3 sequence is CSARLGVEQYF. The CDR3 DNA is TGCAGTGCTAGGTTGGGGGTCGAGCAGTACTTC.

This clone showed up just once. V is TRBV13 and J is TRBJ2-1, with 12 bases aligning to TRBD2. Germline assignment: CDR1 PRHDT and CDR2 FYEKMQ (reference sequence). J was trimmed by 7 bases and V by 3 bases; bases with no gene match: 7. The CDR3 has 16 amino acids. The CDR3, as DNA: TGTGCCAGCAGCTTCCCTAGCGGGGGGGCTCCGAATGAGCAGTTCTTC. This encodes CASSFPSGGAPNEQFF. The full variable domain, in which reference TRBV13 and TRBJ2-1 provide the parts outside the CDR3, is AAGVIQSPRHLIKEKRETATLKCYPIPRHDTVYWYQQGPGQDPQFLISFYEKMQSDKGSIPDRFSAQQFSDYHSELNMSSLELGDSALYFCASSFPSGGAPNEQFFGPGTRLTVL.

This rearrangement joins TRBV4-1 to TRBJ1-1; 7 bases fit TRBD1. J lost 6 bases, V lost 1 base, and 8 bases had no gene match. Germline lookup yields CDR1 MGHRA and CDR2 YSYEKL. The CDR3 is 15 amino acids. The CDR3 loop reads CASSQVQGLNSEAFF. The CDR3 nucleotides are TGCGCCAGCAGCCAAGTACAGGGGTTAAATTCTGAAGCTTTCTTT.

This clone was detected a few times. The chain uses TRBV6-5 and TRBJ1-1, with D possibly TRBD1 on 6 matching bases. CDR3 length equals 12 residues. V was trimmed by 3 bases and J by 11 bases, leaving 13 bases between them. Germline V gives CDR1 MNHEY, CDR2 SVGAGI. The CDR3 coding sequence is TGTGCCAGCAGTTATGGGGGCGCGGATGCTTTCTTT. Its translation: CASSYGGADAFF.

The CDR3, as DNA: TGTGCCAGCAGTTTCTCAGGGACCACCCTCTACAATGAGCAGTTCTTC. It is translated as CASSFSGTTLYNEQFF. The chain has TRBV6-4 and TRBJ2-1, with D perhaps matching TRBD1 or TRBD2 (5 bases each). The germline CDR1 and CDR2 sequences are MRHNA and SNTAGT. The ends were cut back, 5 bases at V and 3 bases at J, with 17 bases in the middle. The CDR3 has 16 amino acids.

V gene TRBV29-1 combines with J gene TRBJ2-3, with D possibly matching TRBD1 (5 bases). V was clipped by 3 bases and J by 2 bases, with 18 bases between them. Germline V lookup: CDR1 SQVTM, CDR2 ANQGSEA. CDR3 length: 16 amino acids. The DNA of the CDR3 is TGCAGCGTTGAGGTACGGCAGGTAGGGGACACAGATACGCAGTATTTT. Translated, it gives CSVEVRQVGDTDTQYF.

This clone was seen once. The J gene is TRBJ2-5, the V gene TRBV10-3; 10 bases map to TRBD2. Germline CDR1 is ENHRY and CDR2 is SYGVKD. The CDR3 is 16 residues long. The V gene end was trimmed by 0 bases and the J gene end by 4 bases; junction bases not matched to a gene: 5. This CDR3 reads CAISESSGGASETQYF. CDR3 bases: TGTGCCATCAGTGAGTCGAGCGGGGGGGCATCAGAGACCCAGTACTTC.

The chain carries TRBV27 and TRBJ2-1; 8 bases align to TRBD1. CDR3 length equals 15 residues. V was clipped by 3 bases and J by 7 bases; unmatched bases: 8. The germline V gene encodes CDR1 MNHEY and CDR2 SMNVEV (reference sequence). CDR3 loop: CASSLAGGVGNEQFF. The CDR3 DNA reads as TGTGCCAGCAGTTTGGCAGGGGGCGTGGGAAATGAGCAGTTCTTC.

The chain links TRBV5-4 to TRBJ1-6, with D uncertain. Germline values: CDR1 SGHNT, CDR2 YYREEE (reference sequence). The CDR3 length is 14 residues. Trimming cost V 2 bases and J 7 bases, with 10 bases left between them. In DNA, the CDR3 is TGTGCCAGCAGCTTTGAGAGAGGAAATTCACCCCTCCACTTT. Encoded protein: CASSFERGNSPLHF.